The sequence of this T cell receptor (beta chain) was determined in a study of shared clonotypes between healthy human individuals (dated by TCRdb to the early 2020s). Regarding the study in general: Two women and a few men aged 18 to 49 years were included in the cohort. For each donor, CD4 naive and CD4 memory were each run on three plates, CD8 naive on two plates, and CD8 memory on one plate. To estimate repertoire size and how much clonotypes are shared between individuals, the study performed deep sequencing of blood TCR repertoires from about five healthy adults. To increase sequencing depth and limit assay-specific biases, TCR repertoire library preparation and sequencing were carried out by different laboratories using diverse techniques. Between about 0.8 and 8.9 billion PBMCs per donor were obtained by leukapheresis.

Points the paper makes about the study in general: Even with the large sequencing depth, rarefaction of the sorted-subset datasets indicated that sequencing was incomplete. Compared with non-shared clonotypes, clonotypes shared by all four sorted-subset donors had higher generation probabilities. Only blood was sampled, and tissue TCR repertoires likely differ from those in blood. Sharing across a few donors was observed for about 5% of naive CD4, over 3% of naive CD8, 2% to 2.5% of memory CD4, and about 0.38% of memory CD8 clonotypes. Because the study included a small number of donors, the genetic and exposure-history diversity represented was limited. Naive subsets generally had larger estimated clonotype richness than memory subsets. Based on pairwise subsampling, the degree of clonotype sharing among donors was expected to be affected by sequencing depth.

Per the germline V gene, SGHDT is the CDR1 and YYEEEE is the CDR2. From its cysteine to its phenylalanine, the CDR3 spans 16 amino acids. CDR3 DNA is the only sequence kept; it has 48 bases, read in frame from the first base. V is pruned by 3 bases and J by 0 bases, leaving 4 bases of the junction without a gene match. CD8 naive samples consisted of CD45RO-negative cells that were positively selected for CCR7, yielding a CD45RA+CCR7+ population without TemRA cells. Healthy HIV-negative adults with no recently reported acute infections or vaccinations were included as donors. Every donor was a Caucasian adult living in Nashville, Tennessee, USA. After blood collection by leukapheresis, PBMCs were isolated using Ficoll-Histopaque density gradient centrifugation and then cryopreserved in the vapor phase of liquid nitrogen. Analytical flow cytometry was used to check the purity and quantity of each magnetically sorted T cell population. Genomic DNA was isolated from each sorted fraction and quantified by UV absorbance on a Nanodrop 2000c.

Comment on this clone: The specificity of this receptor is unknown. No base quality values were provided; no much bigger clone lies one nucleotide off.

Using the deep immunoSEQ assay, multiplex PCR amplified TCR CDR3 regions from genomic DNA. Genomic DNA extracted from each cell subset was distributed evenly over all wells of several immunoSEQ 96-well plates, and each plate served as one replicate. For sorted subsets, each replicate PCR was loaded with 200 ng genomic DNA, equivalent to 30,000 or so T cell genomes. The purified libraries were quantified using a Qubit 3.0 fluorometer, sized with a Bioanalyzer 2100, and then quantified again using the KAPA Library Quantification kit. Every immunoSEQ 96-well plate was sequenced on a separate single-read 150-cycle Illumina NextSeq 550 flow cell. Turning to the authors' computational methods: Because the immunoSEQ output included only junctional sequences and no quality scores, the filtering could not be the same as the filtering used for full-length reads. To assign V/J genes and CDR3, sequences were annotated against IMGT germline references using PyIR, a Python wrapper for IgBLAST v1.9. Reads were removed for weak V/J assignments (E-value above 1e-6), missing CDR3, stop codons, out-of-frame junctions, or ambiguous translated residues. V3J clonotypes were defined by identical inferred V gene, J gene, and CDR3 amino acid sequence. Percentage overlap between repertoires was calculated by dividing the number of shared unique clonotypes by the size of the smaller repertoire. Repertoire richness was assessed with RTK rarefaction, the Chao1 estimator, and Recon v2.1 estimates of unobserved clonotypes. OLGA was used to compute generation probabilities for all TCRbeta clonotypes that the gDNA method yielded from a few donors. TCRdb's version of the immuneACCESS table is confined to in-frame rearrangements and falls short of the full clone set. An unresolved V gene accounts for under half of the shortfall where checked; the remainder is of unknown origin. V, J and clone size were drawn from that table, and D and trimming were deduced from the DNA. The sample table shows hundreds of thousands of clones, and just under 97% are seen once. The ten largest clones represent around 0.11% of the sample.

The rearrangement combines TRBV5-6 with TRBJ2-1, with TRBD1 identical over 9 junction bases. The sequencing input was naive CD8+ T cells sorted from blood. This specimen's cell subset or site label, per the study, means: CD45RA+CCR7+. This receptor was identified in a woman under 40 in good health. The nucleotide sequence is TGTGCCAGCAGCTGGTCGACAGGGGGCTCCTACAATGAGCAGTTCTTC. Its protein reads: CASSWSTGGSYNEQFF.